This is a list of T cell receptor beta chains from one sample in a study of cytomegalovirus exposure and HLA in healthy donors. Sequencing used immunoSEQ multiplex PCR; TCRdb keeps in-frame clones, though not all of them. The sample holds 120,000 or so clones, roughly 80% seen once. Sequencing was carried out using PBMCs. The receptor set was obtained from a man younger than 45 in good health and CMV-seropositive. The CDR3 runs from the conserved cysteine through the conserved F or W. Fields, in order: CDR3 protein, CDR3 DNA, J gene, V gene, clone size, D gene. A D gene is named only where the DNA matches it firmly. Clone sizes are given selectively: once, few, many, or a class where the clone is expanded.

CDR3aa: CASSLSGAHQPQHF
CDR3nt: TGCGCCAGCAGCTTGTCAGGGGCCCATCAGCCCCAGCATTTT
j_gene: TRBJ1-5
v_gene: TRBV5-1
abundance: many
d_gene: .

CDR3aa: CASSTTSGGLYTQYF
CDR3nt: TGTGCCAGCAGCACGACTAGCGGGGGGTTGTATACGCAGTATTTT
j_gene: TRBJ2-3
v_gene: TRBV28
abundance: .
d_gene: TRBD2

CDR3aa: CASSHPDREYIQYF
CDR3nt: TGCGCCAGCAGCCACCCGGACAGGGAATACATTCAGTACTTC
j_gene: TRBJ2-4
v_gene: TRBV4-1
abundance: .
d_gene: TRBD1

CDR3aa: CASRKTDSSNEQFF
CDR3nt: TGTGCCAGCAGGAAAACGGACAGCTCCAATGAGCAGTTCTTC
j_gene: TRBJ2-1
v_gene: TRBV2
abundance: .
d_gene: .

CDR3aa: CASSTGTLNEQFF
CDR3nt: TGCGCCAGCAGCACCGGGACACTCAATGAGCAGTTCTTC
j_gene: TRBJ2-1
v_gene: TRBV5-1
abundance: .
d_gene: .

CDR3aa: CASSLAAGGTNEQFF
CDR3nt: TGCGCCAGCAGCTTGGCCGCGGGGGGGACGAATGAGCAGTTCTTC
j_gene: TRBJ2-1
v_gene: TRBV5-1
abundance: once
d_gene: TRBD2

CDR3aa: CASSLNPDRGEQYF
CDR3nt: TGCGCCAGCAGCTTGAACCCGGACAGAGGGGAGCAGTACTTC
j_gene: TRBJ2-7
v_gene: TRBV5-1
abundance: .
d_gene: .

CDR3aa: CASSFTFPGKYNEQFF
CDR3nt: TGTGCCAGCAGCTTCACCTTCCCAGGGAAGTACAATGAGCAGTTCTTC
j_gene: TRBJ2-1
v_gene: TRBV13
abundance: .
d_gene: .

CDR3aa: CASSPGLAGARSTDTQYF
CDR3nt: TGTGCCAGCAGCCCGGGACTAGCGGGGGCCCGGAGCACAGATACGCAGTATTTT
j_gene: TRBJ2-3
v_gene: TRBV9
abundance: once
d_gene: TRBD2

CDR3aa: CASSEEQPNEKLFF
CDR3nt: TGTGCCAGCAGTGAAGAACAGCCTAATGAAAAACTGTTTTTT
j_gene: TRBJ1-4
v_gene: TRBV6-1
abundance: .
d_gene: .

CDR3aa: CASESGSTDTQYF
CDR3nt: TGCGCCTCGGAGTCTGGCAGCACAGATACGCAGTATTTT
j_gene: TRBJ2-3
v_gene: TRBV5-1
abundance: .
d_gene: .

CDR3aa: CASSGAYNEQFF
CDR3nt: TGTGCCAGCAGCGGAGCCTACAATGAGCAGTTCTTC
j_gene: TRBJ2-1
v_gene: TRBV2
abundance: once
d_gene: .

CDR3aa: CASSSGGGTYGYTF
CDR3nt: TGTGCCAGCAGTAGTGGGGGAGGAACCTATGGCTACACCTTC
j_gene: TRBJ1-2
v_gene: TRBV6-1
abundance: .
d_gene: .

CDR3aa: CSVEGTGGLGNTIYF
CDR3nt: TGCAGCGTTGAAGGGACAGGGGGCCTTGGAAACACCATATATTTT
j_gene: TRBJ1-3
v_gene: TRBV29-1
abundance: .
d_gene: TRBD1

CDR3aa: CASSIGSGSSYNEQFF
CDR3nt: TGTGCCAGTAGTATAGGTTCGGGGAGCTCCTACAATGAGCAGTTCTTC
j_gene: TRBJ2-1
v_gene: TRBV19
abundance: .
d_gene: .

CDR3aa: CASILQGGSTEAFF
CDR3nt: TGTGCCAGTATCTTACAGGGGGGGAGCACTGAAGCTTTCTTT
j_gene: TRBJ1-1
v_gene: TRBV2
abundance: once
d_gene: TRBD1

CDR3aa: CASTWGEVTYEQYF
CDR3nt: TGCGCCAGCACCTGGGGGGAGGTGACCTACGAGCAGTACTTC
j_gene: TRBJ2-7
v_gene: TRBV5-1
abundance: .
d_gene: .

CDR3aa: CAISESGAGQGFDEQYF
CDR3nt: TGTGCCATCAGTGAGTCGGGGGCGGGACAGGGTTTTGACGAGCAGTACTTC
j_gene: TRBJ2-7
v_gene: TRBV10-3
abundance: few
d_gene: TRBD1

CDR3aa: CASSRQGTNTGELFF
CDR3nt: TGCGCCAGCAGTCGACAGGGGACGAACACCGGGGAGCTGTTTTTT
j_gene: TRBJ2-2
v_gene: TRBV5-1
abundance: once
d_gene: TRBD1

CDR3aa: CASSQTQGADEQYF
CDR3nt: TGCGCCAGCAGCCAAACCCAGGGGGCGGACGAGCAGTACTTC
j_gene: TRBJ2-7
v_gene: TRBV4-1
abundance: few
d_gene: TRBD1

CDR3aa: CASSGQWNTEAFF
CDR3nt: TGTGCCAGCTCAGGACAGTGGAACACTGAAGCTTTCTTT
j_gene: TRBJ1-1
v_gene: TRBV18
abundance: .
d_gene: .

CDR3aa: CASSLVGGRYEQYF
CDR3nt: TGCGCCAGCAGCTTGGTGGGGGGGCGGTACGAGCAGTACTTC
j_gene: TRBJ2-7
v_gene: TRBV5-1
abundance: once
d_gene: .

CDR3aa: CASSFDRGQPQHF
CDR3nt: TGTGCCAGCAGTTTCGACAGGGGTCAGCCCCAGCATTTT
j_gene: TRBJ1-5
v_gene: TRBV27
abundance: .
d_gene: TRBD1

CDR3aa: CASSDSSGGASTDTQYF
CDR3nt: TGTGCCAGCAGTGACTCGAGCGGGGGGGCTAGCACAGATACGCAGTATTTT
j_gene: TRBJ2-3
v_gene: TRBV6-4
abundance: .
d_gene: TRBD2

CDR3aa: CASTVSGGLHSPLHF
CDR3nt: TGTGCCAGCACCGTTTCGGGCGGGCTCCATTCACCCCTCCACTTT
j_gene: TRBJ1-6
v_gene: TRBV27
abundance: .
d_gene: .

CDR3aa: CASSSEISSYNEQFF
CDR3nt: TGTGCCAGCAGCTCGGAGATAAGCTCCTACAATGAGCAGTTCTTC
j_gene: TRBJ2-1
v_gene: TRBV5-5
abundance: .
d_gene: .

CDR3aa: CASSLHARGAKQFF
CDR3nt: TGTGCCAGCAGCTTACACGCCAGGGGCGCTAAGCAGTTCTTC
j_gene: TRBJ2-1
v_gene: TRBV7-3
abundance: .
d_gene: .

CDR3aa: CASSQNADTQYF
CDR3nt: TGTGCCAGCAGTCAAAATGCAGATACGCAGTATTTT
j_gene: TRBJ2-3
v_gene: TRBV5-5
abundance: .
d_gene: .

CDR3aa: CASSEEGQGARDTQYF
CDR3nt: TGTGCCAGCAGTGAGGAAGGTCAGGGGGCCAGAGATACGCAGTATTTT
j_gene: TRBJ2-3
v_gene: TRBV2
abundance: .
d_gene: TRBD1

CDR3aa: CSVEGVGETQYF
CDR3nt: TGCAGCGTTGAAGGCGTTGGTGAGACCCAGTACTTC
j_gene: TRBJ2-5
v_gene: TRBV29-1
abundance: .
d_gene: .

CDR3aa: CASSPTGGPNEKLFF
CDR3nt: TGCGCCAGCAGCCCTACAGGGGGACCAAATGAAAAACTGTTTTTT
j_gene: TRBJ1-4
v_gene: TRBV5-1
abundance: .
d_gene: TRBD1

CDR3aa: CASSLGQGSNQPQHF
CDR3nt: TGTGCCAGCAGCTTAGGGCAGGGGAGCAATCAGCCCCAGCATTTT
j_gene: TRBJ1-5
v_gene: TRBV13
abundance: .
d_gene: .

CDR3aa: CASSATGSTNEKLFF
CDR3nt: TGTGCCAGCAGCGCCACAGGGTCCACTAATGAAAAACTGTTTTTT
j_gene: TRBJ1-4
v_gene: TRBV7-3
abundance: .
d_gene: .

CDR3aa: CASSYAPGQIYGYTF
CDR3nt: TGTGCCAGCAGTTACGCCCCGGGTCAGATCTATGGCTACACCTTC
j_gene: TRBJ1-2
v_gene: TRBV6-6
abundance: once
d_gene: .

CDR3aa: CASSHLDIISYNEQFF
CDR3nt: TGCGCCAGCAGCCACCTTGACATCATCTCCTACAATGAGCAGTTCTTC
j_gene: TRBJ2-1
v_gene: TRBV4-1
abundance: .
d_gene: .

CDR3aa: CASSYSVGAGEQYF
CDR3nt: TGTGCCAGCAGTTACTCGGTAGGGGCTGGGGAGCAGTACTTC
j_gene: TRBJ2-7
v_gene: TRBV6-6
abundance: few
d_gene: .

CDR3aa: CASSPPGVAYNSPLHF
CDR3nt: TGTGCCAGCTCACCCCCAGGGGTAGCCTATAATTCACCCCTCCACTTT
j_gene: TRBJ1-6
v_gene: TRBV18
abundance: .
d_gene: .